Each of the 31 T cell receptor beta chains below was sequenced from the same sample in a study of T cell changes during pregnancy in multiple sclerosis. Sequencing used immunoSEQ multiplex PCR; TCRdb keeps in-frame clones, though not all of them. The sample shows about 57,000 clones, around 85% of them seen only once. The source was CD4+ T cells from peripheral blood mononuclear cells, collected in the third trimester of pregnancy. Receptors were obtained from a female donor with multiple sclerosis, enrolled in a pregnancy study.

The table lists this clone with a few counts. As DNA, the CDR3 is TGTGCCAGTAGTATTCCAGGTTGGAACACTGAAGCTTTCTTT. It specifies CASSIPGWNTEAFF. V and J are TRBV19 and TRBJ1-1; D is uncertain. In germline, CDR1 is LNHDA, CDR2 SQIVND (reference sequence). The CDR3 covers 14 residues. V was cut by 3 bases and J by 1 base, with 9 bases left in between.

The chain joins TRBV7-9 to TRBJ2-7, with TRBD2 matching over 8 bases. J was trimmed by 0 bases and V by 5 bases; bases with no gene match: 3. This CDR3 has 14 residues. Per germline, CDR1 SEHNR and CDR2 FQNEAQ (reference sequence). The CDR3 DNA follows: TGTGCCAGCAGCCCAACTAGCGGCTCCTACGAGCAGTACTTC. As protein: CASSPTSGSYEQYF. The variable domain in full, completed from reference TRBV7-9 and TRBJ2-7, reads DTGVSQNPRHKITKRGQNVTFRCDPISEHNRLYWYRQTLGQGPEFLTYFQNEAQLEKSRLLSDRFSAERPKGSFSTLEIQRTEQGDSAMYLCASSPTSGSYEQYFGPGTRLTVT.

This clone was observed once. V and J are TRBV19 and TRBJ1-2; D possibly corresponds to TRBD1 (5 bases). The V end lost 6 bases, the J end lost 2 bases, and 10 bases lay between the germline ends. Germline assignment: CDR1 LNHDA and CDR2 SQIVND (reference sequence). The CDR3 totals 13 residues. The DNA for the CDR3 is TGTGCCAGTAGATCGGCAGGGAACTATGGCTACACCTTC. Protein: CASRSAGNYGYTF.

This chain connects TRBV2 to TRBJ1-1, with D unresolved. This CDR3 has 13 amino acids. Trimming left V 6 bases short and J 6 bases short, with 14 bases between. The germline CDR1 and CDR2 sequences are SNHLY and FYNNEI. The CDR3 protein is CASSLERGSEAFF. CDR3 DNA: TGTGCCAGCAGCCTAGAGCGTGGGTCTGAAGCTTTCTTT.

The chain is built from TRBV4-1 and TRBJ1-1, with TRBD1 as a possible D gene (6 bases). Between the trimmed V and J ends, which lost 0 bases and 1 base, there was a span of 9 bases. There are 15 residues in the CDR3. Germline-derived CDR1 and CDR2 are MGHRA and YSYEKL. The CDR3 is CASSQEGRGNTEAFF. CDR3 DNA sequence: TGCGCCAGCAGCCAAGAAGGCAGGGGGAACACTGAAGCTTTCTTT.

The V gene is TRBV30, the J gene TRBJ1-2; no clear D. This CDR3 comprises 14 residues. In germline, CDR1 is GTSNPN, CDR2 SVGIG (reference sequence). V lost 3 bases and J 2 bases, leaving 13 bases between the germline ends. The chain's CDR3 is CAWSGGLSNYGYTF. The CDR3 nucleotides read TGTGCCTGGAGCGGTGGGCTATCGAACTATGGCTACACCTTC.

Here the CDR3 reads CASSQGSPPETQYF. The CDR3 DNA follows: TGCGCCAGCAGCCAAGGAAGCCCTCCAGAGACCCAGTACTTC. This chain joins TRBV4-3 and TRBJ2-5; no definite D call. The V gene's germline CDR1 is LGHNA and CDR2 YSLEER. The ends were cut back, 1 base at V and 4 bases at J, with 10 bases in the middle. There are 14 residues in the CDR3.

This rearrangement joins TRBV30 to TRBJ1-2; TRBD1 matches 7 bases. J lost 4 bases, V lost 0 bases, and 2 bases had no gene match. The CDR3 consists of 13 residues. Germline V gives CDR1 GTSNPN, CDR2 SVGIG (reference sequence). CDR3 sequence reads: CAWSVQGTYGYTF. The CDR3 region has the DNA TGTGCCTGGAGTGTACAGGGGACCTATGGCTACACCTTC.

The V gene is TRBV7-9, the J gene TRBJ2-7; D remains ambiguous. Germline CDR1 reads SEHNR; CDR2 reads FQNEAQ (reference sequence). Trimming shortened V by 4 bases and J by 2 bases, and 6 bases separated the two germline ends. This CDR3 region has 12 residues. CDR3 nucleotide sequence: TGTGCCAGCAGCTCCGCGGCCTACGAGCAGTACTTC. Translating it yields CASSSAAYEQYF. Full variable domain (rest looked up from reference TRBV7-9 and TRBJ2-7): DTGVSQNPRHKITKRGQNVTFRCDPISEHNRLYWYRQTLGQGPEFLTYFQNEAQLEKSRLLSDRFSAERPKGSFSTLEIQRTEQGDSAMYLCASSSAAYEQYFGPGTRLTVT.

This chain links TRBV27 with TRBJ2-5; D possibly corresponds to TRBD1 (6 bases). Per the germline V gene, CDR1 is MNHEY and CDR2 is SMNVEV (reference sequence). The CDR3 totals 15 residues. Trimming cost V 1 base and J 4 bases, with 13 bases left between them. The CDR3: CASSLYPGDPETQYF. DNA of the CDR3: TGTGCCAGCAGTTTATATCCAGGGGACCCAGAGACCCAGTACTTC.

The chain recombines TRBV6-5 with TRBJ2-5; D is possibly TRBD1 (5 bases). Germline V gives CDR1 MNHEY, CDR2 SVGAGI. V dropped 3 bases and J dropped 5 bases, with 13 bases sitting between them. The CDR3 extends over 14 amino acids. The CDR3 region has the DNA TGTGCCAGCAGTTATGGACATACGATCGAGACCCAGTACTTC. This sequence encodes CASSYGHTIETQYF.

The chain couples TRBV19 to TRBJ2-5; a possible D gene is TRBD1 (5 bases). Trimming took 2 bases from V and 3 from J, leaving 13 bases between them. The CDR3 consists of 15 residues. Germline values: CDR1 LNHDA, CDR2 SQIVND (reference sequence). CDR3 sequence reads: CASSIRGPHKETQYF. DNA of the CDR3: TGTGCCAGTAGTATAAGGGGCCCGCACAAAGAGACCCAGTACTTC.

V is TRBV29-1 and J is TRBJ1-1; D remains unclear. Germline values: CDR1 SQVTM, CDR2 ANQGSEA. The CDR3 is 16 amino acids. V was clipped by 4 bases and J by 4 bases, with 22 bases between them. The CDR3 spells CSVGGPGGGYSTEAFF. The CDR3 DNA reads TGCAGCGTTGGAGGGCCCGGCGGTGGGTATAGCACTGAAGCTTTCTTT.

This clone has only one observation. CDR3 in DNA: TGCAGCGTGAAACTTCAAGAGACCCAGTACTTC. Its translation: CSVKLQETQYF. This chain joins TRBV29-1 and TRBJ2-5; D is uncertain. Between the trimmed V and J ends, which lost 6 bases and 2 bases, there was a span of 7 bases. The V gene's germline CDR1 is SQVTM and CDR2 ANQGSEA. This CDR3 spans 11 amino acids.

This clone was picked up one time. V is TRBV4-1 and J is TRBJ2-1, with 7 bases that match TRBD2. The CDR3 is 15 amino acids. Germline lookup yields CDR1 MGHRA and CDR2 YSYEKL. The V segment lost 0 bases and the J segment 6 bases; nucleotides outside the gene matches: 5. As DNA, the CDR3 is TGCGCCAGCAGCCAAGACGGCGGGAGAATCAATGAGCAGTTCTTC. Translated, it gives CASSQDGGRINEQFF.

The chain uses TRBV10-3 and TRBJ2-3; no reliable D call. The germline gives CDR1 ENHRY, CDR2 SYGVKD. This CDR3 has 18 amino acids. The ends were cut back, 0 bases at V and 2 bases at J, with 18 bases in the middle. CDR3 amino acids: CAISESTLEALATDTQYF. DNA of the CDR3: TGTGCCATCAGTGAGTCGACTTTGGAAGCCCTCGCCACAGATACGCAGTATTTT.

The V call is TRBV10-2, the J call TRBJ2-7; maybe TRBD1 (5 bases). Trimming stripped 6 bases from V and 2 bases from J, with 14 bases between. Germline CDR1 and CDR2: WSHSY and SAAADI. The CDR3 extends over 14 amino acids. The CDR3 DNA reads TGCGCCAGCAGAGAAGTCCAGGGTACCTACGAGCAGTACTTC. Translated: CASREVQGTYEQYF.

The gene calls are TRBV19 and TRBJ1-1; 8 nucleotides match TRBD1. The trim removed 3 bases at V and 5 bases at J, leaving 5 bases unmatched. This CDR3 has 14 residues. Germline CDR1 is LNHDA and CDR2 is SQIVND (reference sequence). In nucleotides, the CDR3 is TGTGCCAGTAGTATGGGCAGGGGGCGAACTGAAGCTTTCTTT. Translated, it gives CASSMGRGRTEAFF.

CDR3 bases: TGTGCCAGCAGCCCCCGGAGGGGGCCCAACAATGAGCAGTTCTTC. Its translation: CASSPRRGPNNEQFF. The chain uses TRBV7-8 and TRBJ2-1, with TRBD1 as a possible D gene (7 bases). The V gene lost 5 bases and the J gene lost 5 bases, with 16 bases spanning the gap. From germline, CDR1 is SGHVS and CDR2 FQNEAQ. The CDR3 is made up of 15 amino acids.

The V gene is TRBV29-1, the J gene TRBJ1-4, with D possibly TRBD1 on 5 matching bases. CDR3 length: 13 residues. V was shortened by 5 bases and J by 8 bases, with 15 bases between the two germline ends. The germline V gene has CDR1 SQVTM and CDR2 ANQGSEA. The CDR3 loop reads CSVRGSPGEKLFF. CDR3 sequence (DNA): TGCAGCGTTCGAGGCTCCCCAGGGGAAAAACTGTTTTTT.

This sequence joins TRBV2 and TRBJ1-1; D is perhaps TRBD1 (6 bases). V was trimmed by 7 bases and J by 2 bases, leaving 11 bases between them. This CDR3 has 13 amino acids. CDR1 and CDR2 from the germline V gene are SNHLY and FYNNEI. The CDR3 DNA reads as TGTGCCAGCAAGAGGGACATAAACACTGAAGCTTTCTTT. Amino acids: CASKRDINTEAFF.

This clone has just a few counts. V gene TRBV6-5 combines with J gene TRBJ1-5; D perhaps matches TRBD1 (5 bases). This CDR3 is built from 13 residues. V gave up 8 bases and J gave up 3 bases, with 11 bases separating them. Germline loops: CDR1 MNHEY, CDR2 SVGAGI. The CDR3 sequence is CASSGGVNQPQHF. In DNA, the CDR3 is TGTGCCAGCTCGGGAGGGGTCAATCAGCCCCAGCATTTT.

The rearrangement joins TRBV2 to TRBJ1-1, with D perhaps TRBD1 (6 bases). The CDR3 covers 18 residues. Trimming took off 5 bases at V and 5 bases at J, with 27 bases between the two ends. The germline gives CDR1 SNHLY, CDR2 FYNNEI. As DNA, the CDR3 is TGTGCCAGCAGTCCATATACGGGCAGGGGTGGGTCGACGACTGAAGCTTTCTTT. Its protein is CASSPYTGRGGSTTEAFF.

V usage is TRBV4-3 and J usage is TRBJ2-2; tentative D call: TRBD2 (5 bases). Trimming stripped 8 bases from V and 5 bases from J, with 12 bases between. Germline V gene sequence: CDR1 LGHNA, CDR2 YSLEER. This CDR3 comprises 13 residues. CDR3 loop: CASGLARTGELFF. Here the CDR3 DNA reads TGCGCCAGCGGGCTAGCCCGTACCGGGGAGCTGTTTTTT.

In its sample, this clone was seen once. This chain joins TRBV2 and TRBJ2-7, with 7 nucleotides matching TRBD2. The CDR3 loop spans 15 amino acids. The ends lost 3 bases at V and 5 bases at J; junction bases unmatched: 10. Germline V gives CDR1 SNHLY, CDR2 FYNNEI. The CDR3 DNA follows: TGTGCCAGCAGTGAGCGGGAGACTTCTATCCACGAGCAGTACTTC. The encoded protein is CASSERETSIHEQYF.

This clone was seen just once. In DNA, the CDR3 is TGTGCCTGGTCCCAGGGATCTACTGGCTACACCTTC. Translated: CAWSQGSTGYTF. The chain joins TRBV30 to TRBJ1-2, with a tentative D call TRBD1 (5 bases). Between the trimmed V and J ends, which lost 5 bases and 7 bases, there was a span of 14 bases. Per the germline V gene, CDR1 is GTSNPN and CDR2 is SVGIG (reference sequence). This CDR3 spans 12 amino acids.

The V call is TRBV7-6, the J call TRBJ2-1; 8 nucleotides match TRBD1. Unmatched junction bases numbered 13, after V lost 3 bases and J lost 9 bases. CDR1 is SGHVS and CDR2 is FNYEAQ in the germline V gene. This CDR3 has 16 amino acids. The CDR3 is CASSFGQGRIGGEQFF. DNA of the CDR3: TGTGCCAGCAGCTTTGGACAGGGACGGATAGGGGGTGAGCAGTTCTTC. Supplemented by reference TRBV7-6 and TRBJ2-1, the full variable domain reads GAGVSQSPRYKVTKRGQDVALRCDPISGHVSLYWYRQALGQGPEFLTYFNYEAQQDKSGLPNDRFSAERPEGSISTLTIQRTEQRDSAMYRCASSFGQGRIGGEQFFGPGTRLTVL.

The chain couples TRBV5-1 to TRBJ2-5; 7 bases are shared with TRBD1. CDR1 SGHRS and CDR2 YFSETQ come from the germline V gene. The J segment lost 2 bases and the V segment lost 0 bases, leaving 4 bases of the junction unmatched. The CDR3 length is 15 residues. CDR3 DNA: TGCGCCAGCAGCTTGGCAGGGACAGTTCAAGAGACCCAGTACTTC. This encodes CASSLAGTVQETQYF.

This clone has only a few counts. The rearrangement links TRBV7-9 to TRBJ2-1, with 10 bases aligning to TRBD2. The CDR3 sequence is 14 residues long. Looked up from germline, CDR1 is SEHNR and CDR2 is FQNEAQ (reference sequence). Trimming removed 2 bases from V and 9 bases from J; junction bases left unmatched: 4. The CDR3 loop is CASSLSGGAVEQFF. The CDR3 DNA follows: TGTGCCAGCAGCTTAAGCGGGGGGGCGGTTGAGCAGTTCTTC.

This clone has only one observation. The CDR3 nucleotides are TGCGCCAGCAGCCAAGATGTTTCGACAGCGGGGGGCTACACCTTC. This encodes CASSQDVSTAGGYTF. The chain combines TRBV4-3 with TRBJ1-2; TRBD1 is a possible D gene (5 bases). Germline CDR1 and CDR2: LGHNA and YSLEER. CDR3 length equals 15 residues. Trimming removed 0 bases at V and 8 bases at J, with 16 bases between.

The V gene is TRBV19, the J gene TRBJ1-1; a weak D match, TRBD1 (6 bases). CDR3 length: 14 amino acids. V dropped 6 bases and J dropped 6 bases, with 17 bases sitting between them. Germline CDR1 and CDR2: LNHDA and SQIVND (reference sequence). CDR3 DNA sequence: TGTGCCAGTAGCCTAACAGGGCTGGGAGCTGAAGCTTTCTTT. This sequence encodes CASSLTGLGAEAFF.